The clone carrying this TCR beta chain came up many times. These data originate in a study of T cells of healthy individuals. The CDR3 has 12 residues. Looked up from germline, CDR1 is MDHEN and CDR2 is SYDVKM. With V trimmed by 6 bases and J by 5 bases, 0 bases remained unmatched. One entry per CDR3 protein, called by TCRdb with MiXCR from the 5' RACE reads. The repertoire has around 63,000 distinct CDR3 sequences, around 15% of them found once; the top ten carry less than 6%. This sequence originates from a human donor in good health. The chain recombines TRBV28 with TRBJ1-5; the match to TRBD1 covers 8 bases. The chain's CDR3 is CASRQGDQPQHF. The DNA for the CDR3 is TGTGCCAGCAGACAGGGGGATCAGCCCCAGCATTTT. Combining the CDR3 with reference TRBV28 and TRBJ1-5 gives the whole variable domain DVKVTQSSRYLVKRTGEKVFLECVQDMDHENMFWYRQDPGLGLRLIYFSYDVKMKEKGDIPEGYSVSREKKERFSLILESASTNQTSMYLCASRQGDQPQHFGDGTRLSIL.